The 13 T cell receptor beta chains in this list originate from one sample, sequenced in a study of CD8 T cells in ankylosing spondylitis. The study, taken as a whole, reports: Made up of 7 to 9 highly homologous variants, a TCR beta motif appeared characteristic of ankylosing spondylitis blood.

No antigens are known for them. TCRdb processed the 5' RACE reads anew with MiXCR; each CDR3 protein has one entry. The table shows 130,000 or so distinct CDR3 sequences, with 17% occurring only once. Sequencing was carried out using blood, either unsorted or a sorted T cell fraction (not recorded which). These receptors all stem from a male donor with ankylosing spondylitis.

This CDR3 is CASSNRVNTGELFF. The CDR3 nucleotides read TGTGCCAGCAGTAACAGAGTTAACACCGGGGAGCTGTTTTTT. The chain has TRBV28 and TRBJ2-2; D unclear. The germline V gene encodes CDR1 MDHEN and CDR2 SYDVKM. Between the trimmed V and J ends, which lost 5 bases and 2 bases, there was a span of 9 bases. The CDR3 loop spans 14 amino acids.

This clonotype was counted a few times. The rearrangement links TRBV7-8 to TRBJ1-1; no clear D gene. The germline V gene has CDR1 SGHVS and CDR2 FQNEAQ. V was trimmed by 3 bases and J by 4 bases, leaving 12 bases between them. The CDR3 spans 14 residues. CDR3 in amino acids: CASSLVKGFTEAFF. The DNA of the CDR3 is TGTGCCAGCAGCTTGGTCAAAGGGTTCACTGAAGCTTTCTTT.

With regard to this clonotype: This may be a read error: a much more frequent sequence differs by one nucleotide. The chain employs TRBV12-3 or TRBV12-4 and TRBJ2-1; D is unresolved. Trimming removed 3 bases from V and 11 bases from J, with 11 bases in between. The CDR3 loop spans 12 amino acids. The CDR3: CASSFSVYKQFF. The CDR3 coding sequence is TGTGCCAGCAGTTTTTCAGTGTATAAGCAGTTCTTC.

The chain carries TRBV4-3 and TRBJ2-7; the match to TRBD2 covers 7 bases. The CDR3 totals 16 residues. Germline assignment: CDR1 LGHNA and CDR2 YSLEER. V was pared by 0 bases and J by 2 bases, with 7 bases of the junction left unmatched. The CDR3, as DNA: TGCGCCAGCAGCCAAGATCTGGGGACTACCGCCTACGAGCAGTACTTC. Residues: CASSQDLGTTAYEQYF.

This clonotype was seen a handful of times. Here the CDR3 DNA reads TGTGCCAGCCTGAGATTAGCGGGAGGGAACACCGGGGAGCTGTTTTTT. This translates into CASLRLAGGNTGELFF. The chain joins TRBV2 to TRBJ2-2, with TRBD2 identical over 10 bases. Unmatched junction bases numbered 7, after V lost 8 bases and J lost 1 base. Germline V CDR1 and CDR2: SNHLY, FYNNEI. This CDR3 region has 16 residues.

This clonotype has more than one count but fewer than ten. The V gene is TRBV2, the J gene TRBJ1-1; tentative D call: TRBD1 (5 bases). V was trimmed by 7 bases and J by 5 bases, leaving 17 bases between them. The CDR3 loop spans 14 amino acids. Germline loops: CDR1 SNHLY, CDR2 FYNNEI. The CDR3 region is CASIGIGGLTEAFF. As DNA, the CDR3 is TGTGCCAGCATTGGTATCGGGGGGTTGACTGAAGCTTTCTTT.

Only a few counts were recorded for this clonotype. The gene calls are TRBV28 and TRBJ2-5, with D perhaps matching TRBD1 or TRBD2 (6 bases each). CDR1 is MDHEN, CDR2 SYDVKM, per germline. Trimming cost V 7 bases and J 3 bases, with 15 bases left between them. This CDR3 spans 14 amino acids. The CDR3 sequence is CASTRLEGEETQYF. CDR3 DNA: TGTGCCAGCACTCGTTTGGAGGGGGAAGAGACCCAGTACTTC.

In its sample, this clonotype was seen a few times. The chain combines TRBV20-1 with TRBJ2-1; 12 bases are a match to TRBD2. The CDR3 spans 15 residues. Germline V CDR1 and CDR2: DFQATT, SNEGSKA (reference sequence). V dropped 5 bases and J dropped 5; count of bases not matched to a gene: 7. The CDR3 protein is CSAQFRTSGNNEQFF. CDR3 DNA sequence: TGCAGTGCTCAATTCCGGACTAGCGGGAACAATGAGCAGTTCTTC.

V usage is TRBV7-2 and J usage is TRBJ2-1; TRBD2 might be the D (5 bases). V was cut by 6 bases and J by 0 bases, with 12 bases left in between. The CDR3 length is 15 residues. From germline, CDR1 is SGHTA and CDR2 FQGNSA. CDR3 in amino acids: CASSNGESSYNEQFF. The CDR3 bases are TGTGCCAGCAGTAACGGGGAGAGCTCCTACAATGAGCAGTTCTTC. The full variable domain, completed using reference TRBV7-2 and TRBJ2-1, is GAGVSQSPSNKVTEKGKDVELRCDPISGHTALYWYRQSLGQGLEFLIYFQGNSAPDKSGLPSDRFSAERTGGSVSTLTIQRTQQEDSAVYLCASSNGESSYNEQFFGPGTRLTVL.

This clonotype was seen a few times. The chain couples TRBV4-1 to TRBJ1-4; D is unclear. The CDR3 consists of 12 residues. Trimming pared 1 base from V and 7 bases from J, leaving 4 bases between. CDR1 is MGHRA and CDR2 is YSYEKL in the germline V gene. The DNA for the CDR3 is TGCGCCAGCAGCCAAGCACTTGAAAAACTGTTTTTT. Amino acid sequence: CASSQALEKLFF.

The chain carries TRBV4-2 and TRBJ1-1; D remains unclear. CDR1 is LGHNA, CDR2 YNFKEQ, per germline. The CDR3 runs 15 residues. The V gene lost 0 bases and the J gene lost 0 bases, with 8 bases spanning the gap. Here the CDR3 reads CASSQEAELNTEAFF. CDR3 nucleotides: TGTGCCAGCAGCCAAGAGGCAGAGTTGAACACTGAAGCTTTCTTT.

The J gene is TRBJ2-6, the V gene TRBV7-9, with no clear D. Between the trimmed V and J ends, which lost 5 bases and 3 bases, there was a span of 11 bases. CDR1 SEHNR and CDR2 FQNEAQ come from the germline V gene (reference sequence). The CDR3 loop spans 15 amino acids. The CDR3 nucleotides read TGTGCCAGCAGCCCCACGGGCGTTGGGGCCAACGTCCTGACTTTC. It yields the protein CASSPTGVGANVLTF.

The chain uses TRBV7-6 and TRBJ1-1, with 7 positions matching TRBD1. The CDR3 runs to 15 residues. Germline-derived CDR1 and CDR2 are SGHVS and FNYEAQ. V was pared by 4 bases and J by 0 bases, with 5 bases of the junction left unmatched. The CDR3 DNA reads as TGTGCCAGCAGCTCGCTGACAGGGATGAACACTGAAGCTTTCTTT. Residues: CASSSLTGMNTEAFF. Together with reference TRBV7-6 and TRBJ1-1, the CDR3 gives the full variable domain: GAGVSQSPRYKVTKRGQDVALRCDPISGHVSLYWYRQALGQGPEFLTYFNYEAQQDKSGLPNDRFSAERPEGSISTLTIQRTEQRDSAMYRCASSSLTGMNTEAFFGQGTRLTVV.